Shown below are 31 T cell receptor beta chains from a single sample sequenced in a study of Ad26.COV2.S vaccination and SARS-CoV-2 variants. Sample treatment: about 20 received Ad26.COV2.S at low or high dose, single or two shots; about 5 received placebo; per-sample allocation not given. Each sample was drawn 63 days after the first injection (of vaccine or placebo). Data came from immunoSEQ multiplex PCR; TCRdb stores just in-frame clones and leaves some out. The table lists about 400,000 clones, about nine tenths of them singletons. This material consisted of peripheral blood, taken in a trial of Ad26.COV2.S vaccine versus placebo. The receptors here all came from a person between 18 and 59 years old who received the Ad26.COV2.S COVID-19 vaccine or a placebo.

This clone was detected only once. This rearrangement joins TRBV7-8 to TRBJ2-7; D is tentatively TRBD1 or TRBD2 (6 bases each). Germline assignment: CDR1 SGHVS and CDR2 FQNEAQ. Trimming left V 5 bases short and J 3 bases short, with 17 bases between. CDR3 length equals 15 residues. This chain's CDR3 is CASSIRQVGGYEQYF. The CDR3 DNA sequence: TGTGCCAGCAGCATAAGACAGGTGGGGGGCTACGAGCAGTACTTC. Looking up the rest from reference TRBV7-8 and TRBJ2-7 gives the full variable domain: GAGVSQSPRYKVAKRGQDVALRCDPISGHVSLFWYQQALGQGPEFLTYFQNEAQLDKSGLPSDRFFAERPEGSVSTLKIQRTQQEDSAVYLCASSIRQVGGYEQYFGPGTRLTVT.

V is TRBV30 and J is TRBJ2-1, with 8 bases lining up with TRBD2. Looked up from germline, CDR1 is GTSNPN and CDR2 is SVGIG (reference sequence). The CDR3 spans 15 residues. V lost 5 bases and J lost 7; bases outside the gene matches: 13. The CDR3 loop is CAWREGGSGVNEQFF. DNA of the CDR3: TGTGCCTGGCGGGAGGGGGGGAGCGGTGTTAATGAGCAGTTCTTC.

The count of this clone is one. The V and J genes are TRBV3-1 (or the pseudogene TRBV3-2) and TRBJ2-1; no firm D call. Germline CDR1 LGHDT, CDR2 YNNKEL (reference sequence). Trimming cost V 5 bases and J 0 bases, with 11 bases left between them. This CDR3 has 15 residues. The CDR3 is CASSAGPGSYNEQFF. The CDR3 DNA follows: TGTGCCAGCAGCGCCGGTCCTGGCTCCTACAATGAGCAGTTCTTC.

The V gene is TRBV2, the J gene TRBJ1-1; D may be TRBD1 (5 bases). Trimming removed 1 base from V and 10 bases from J, with 10 bases in between. Germline values: CDR1 SNHLY, CDR2 FYNNEI. The CDR3 sequence is 12 residues long. CDR3 bases: TGTGCCAGCAGTGAAGGGGGGTGGCTAGCTTTCTTT. Its protein is CASSEGGWLAFF.

The chain couples TRBV4-2 to TRBJ1-6; 8 bases are a match to TRBD1. Germline CDR1 and CDR2: LGHNA and YNFKEQ. Germline trimming cut 1 base from V and 9 bases from J; bases unmatched to any gene: 2. This CDR3 has 14 amino acids. The CDR3 here is CASSQGQGPSPLHF. The CDR3, as DNA: TGTGCCAGCAGCCAAGGACAGGGGCCTTCACCCCTCCACTTT.

This chain links TRBV5-4 with TRBJ2-2; 10 bases are shared with TRBD1. Germline V gene data show CDR1 as SGHNT and CDR2 as YYREEE (reference sequence). This CDR3 region has 16 residues. After removal of 3 bases from V and 5 bases from J, the junction contained 7 bases not matched to a gene. CDR3 nucleotides: TGTGCCAGCAGCTCACCGGGACAGGGGACTACCGGGGAGCTGTTTTTT. Its protein product is CASSSPGQGTTGELFF.

The chain carries TRBV10-3 and TRBJ1-2; 9 bases line up with TRBD1. Germline V gene sequence: CDR1 ENHRY, CDR2 SYGVKD. The length of the CDR3 is 15 residues. V lost 5 bases, J lost 8 bases, and 12 bases stayed unmatched. As DNA, the CDR3 is TGTGCCATCAGTCAGGTCGACAGGGGGTACGGAGGCTACACCTTC. Its protein is CAISQVDRGYGGYTF.

This clone appeared once. The chain links TRBV9 to TRBJ2-5; either TRBD1 or TRBD2 may fit D (5 bases each). From germline, CDR1 is SGDLS and CDR2 YYNGEE. V was shortened by 4 bases and J by 4 bases, with 14 bases between the two germline ends. This CDR3 spans 14 amino acids. This CDR3 is CASSQTGGGETQYF. The CDR3 DNA follows: TGTGCCAGCAGCCAAACTGGGGGTGGAGAGACCCAGTACTTC.

V and J are TRBV7-9 and TRBJ1-4; D remains ambiguous. This CDR3 is built from 13 residues. Germline V gives CDR1 SEHNR, CDR2 FQNEAQ (reference sequence). The germline V and J ends were trimmed by 5 bases and 8 bases, with 12 bases remaining between them. CDR3 DNA: TGTGCCAGCAGCCTTCGTCAGGTGGAAAAACTGTTTTTT. It translates to CASSLRQVEKLFF.

The chain links TRBV12-5 to TRBJ2-5; D is unclear. V lost 7 bases, J lost 4 bases, and 22 bases lay in between. Germline values: CDR1 LGHNT, CDR2 FRNRAP. The CDR3 sequence is 16 residues long. The CDR3 protein is CASVDGGSRVGETQYF. The CDR3 DNA reads TGTGCTAGTGTTGATGGTGGGTCTAGAGTCGGAGAGACCCAGTACTTC.

Here the CDR3 reads CASSPGILEQYF. In DNA form, the CDR3 reads TGTGCCAGCAGCCCCGGGATTCTGGAGCAGTACTTC. The chain employs TRBV6-2 or TRBV6-3 and TRBJ2-7; D perhaps matches TRBD2 (5 bases). Germline CDR1 reads MNHEY; CDR2 reads SVGEGT. V was shortened by 6 bases and J by 7 bases, with 13 bases between the two germline ends. CDR3 length: 12 amino acids.

The gene calls are TRBV24-1 and TRBJ1-5; D is undetermined. V lost 10 bases and J 0 bases, leaving 12 bases between the germline ends. Germline V gene sequence: CDR1 KGHDR, CDR2 SFDVKD. The CDR3 totals 14 residues. CDR3 region: CATKTQTSNQPQHF. The CDR3 nucleotides are TGTGCCACTAAGACACAGACTAGCAATCAGCCCCAGCATTTT.

The rearrangement uses TRBV4-3 and TRBJ1-1; TRBD1 aligns across 9 bases. Germline CDR1 is LGHNA and CDR2 is YSLEER. V trimming: 2 bases; J trimming: 3 bases; junction bases outside the gene matches: 4. The CDR3 totals 15 residues. CDR3 sequence reads: CASSQFGQGYTEAFF. CDR3 sequence (DNA): TGCGCCAGCAGCCAATTTGGACAGGGGTACACTGAAGCTTTCTTT.

The chain recombines TRBV4-3 with TRBJ2-7; D is perhaps TRBD2 (5 bases). Trimming took off 0 bases at V and 5 bases at J, with 17 bases between the two ends. CDR1 LGHNA and CDR2 YSLEER come from the germline V gene. CDR3 size: 16 residues. The CDR3 DNA reads as TGCGCCAGCAGCCAAGATAGAGGGTCTAGCAAGCACGAGCAGTACTTC. Residues: CASSQDRGSSKHEQYF.

The table lists this clone with a few counts. The chain has TRBV5-4 and TRBJ2-1; 9 bases are shared with TRBD2. The germline gives CDR1 SGHNT, CDR2 YYREEE (reference sequence). V was pared by 0 bases and J by 8 bases, with 9 bases of the junction left unmatched. The CDR3 has 16 residues. CDR3 sequence reads: CASSLAPSGVWDEQFF. The CDR3 DNA sequence: TGTGCCAGCAGCTTGGCCCCTAGCGGGGTCTGGGATGAGCAGTTCTTC.

This chain joins TRBV6-6 and TRBJ2-7, with no clear D. V was shortened by 4 bases and J by 3 bases, with 10 bases between the two germline ends. Looked up from germline, CDR1 is MNHNY and CDR2 is SVGAGI (reference sequence). The CDR3 spans 13 residues. The CDR3 coding sequence is TGTGCCAGCAGTTCGGACGGCTACTACGAGCAGTACTTC. Translated: CASSSDGYYEQYF.

This chain joins TRBV6-5 and TRBJ2-1; 9 nucleotides match TRBD2. Germline CDR1 and CDR2: MNHEY and SVGAGI. The junction had 4 bases not matched to a gene; V was cut back by 6 bases and J by 4 bases. The CDR3 consists of 14 residues. The CDR3 is CASRSGRRYNEQFF. The CDR3 DNA reads TGTGCCAGCAGAAGCGGGAGGAGATACAATGAGCAGTTCTTC.

V gene TRBV25-1 combines with J gene TRBJ2-7, with 10 positions matching TRBD2. The V and J ends lost 5 bases and 2 bases, in that order; junction bases with no gene match: 3. The CDR3 loop spans 14 amino acids. Per germline, CDR1 MGHDK and CDR2 SYGVNS. The CDR3 spells CASSLAGETYEQYF. CDR3 DNA sequence: TGTGCCAGCAGTCTAGCGGGAGAAACCTACGAGCAGTACTTC.

Concerning this clone: This same CDR3 is encoded by further DNA sequences in the sample. The rearrangement links TRBV24-1 to TRBJ2-7; 8 bases align to TRBD1. J was trimmed by 1 base and V by 4 bases; bases with no gene match: 5. Germline lookup yields CDR1 KGHDR and CDR2 SFDVKD. CDR3 length: 15 amino acids. CDR3: CATSDPGTGSYEQYF. Here the CDR3 DNA reads TGTGCCACCAGTGACCCCGGGACAGGTTCCTACGAGCAGTACTTC.

The chain employs TRBV5-1 and TRBJ2-1, with D hard to call. The V and J ends lost 1 base and 0 bases respectively, with 17 bases between them. The germline V gene encodes CDR1 SGHRS and CDR2 YFSETQ. This CDR3 spans 18 amino acids. CDR3 coding DNA: TGCGCCAGCAGCTTGAGGGTCTCCTCGATGGGCTCCTACAATGAGCAGTTCTTC. It is translated as CASSLRVSSMGSYNEQFF.

This chain joins TRBV29-1 and TRBJ2-7; a weak D match, TRBD2 (5 bases). The CDR3 covers 13 residues. Germline V CDR1 and CDR2: SQVTM, ANQGSEA. The V and J ends lost 6 bases and 0 bases respectively, with 12 bases between them. The CDR3 nucleotides are TGCAGCGTGGGTGGGAGTAGCTCCTACGAGCAGTACTTC. Its protein is CSVGGSSSYEQYF.

The rearrangement joins TRBV2 to TRBJ2-1, with a tentative D call TRBD2 (6 bases). Trimming took off 3 bases at V and 3 bases at J, with 27 bases between the two ends. Germline CDR1 reads SNHLY; CDR2 reads FYNNEI. The CDR3 is 20 residues long. This chain's CDR3 is CASSDPLSGGSLEFYNEQFF. CDR3 DNA sequence: TGTGCCAGCAGTGACCCCCTCAGCGGAGGGAGTCTCGAGTTCTACAATGAGCAGTTCTTC.

The chain combines TRBV4-2 with TRBJ2-1, with D possibly TRBD2 on 6 matching bases. V shed 4 bases and J shed 4 bases, with 14 bases lying between them. From germline, CDR1 is LGHNA and CDR2 YNFKEQ. This CDR3 comprises 15 residues. The CDR3: CASSPGMGGYNEQFF. Written as DNA, the CDR3 is TGTGCCAGCAGCCCAGGGATGGGGGGTTACAATGAGCAGTTCTTC.

The rearrangement joins TRBV28 to TRBJ2-2; either TRBD1 or TRBD2 may supply D (6 bases each). The CDR3 is made up of 15 amino acids. Trimming shortened V by 3 bases and J by 5 bases, and 13 bases separated the two germline ends. Germline V gene sequence: CDR1 MDHEN, CDR2 SYDVKM. CDR3 bases: TGTGCCAGCAGTTTGGGGGGCGGTGATACCGGGGAGCTGTTTTTT. It is translated as CASSLGGGDTGELFF.

This chain uses TRBV6-5 with TRBJ1-3; D ambiguous. CDR1 is MNHEY and CDR2 is SVGAGI in the germline V gene. This CDR3 spans 15 amino acids. V was cut by 6 bases and J by 0 bases, with 12 bases left in between. The CDR3 DNA reads as TGTGCCAGCAGCCCAGCCATCTACTCTGGAAACACCATATATTTT. This encodes CASSPAIYSGNTIYF.

The V gene is TRBV5-1, the J gene TRBJ1-1; no reliable D call. The CDR3 is made up of 18 amino acids. V lost 0 bases to trimming and J lost 3 bases, with 21 bases between them. Looked up from germline, CDR1 is SGHRS and CDR2 is YFSETQ. The CDR3 spells CASSLEAPLTVPHTEAFF. DNA of the CDR3: TGCGCCAGCAGCTTGGAGGCGCCCCTGACGGTGCCGCACACTGAAGCTTTCTTT.

Here the CDR3 DNA reads TGTGCCAGCGGCTCCGGGATCGAGAATGAGCAGTTCTTC. Amino acids: CASGSGIENEQFF. The V and J genes are TRBV5-4 and TRBJ2-1; tentative D call: TRBD2 (5 bases). Per germline, CDR1 SGHNT and CDR2 YYREEE (reference sequence). V was cut by 7 bases and J by 7 bases, with 15 bases left in between. This CDR3 comprises 13 residues.

The chain carries TRBV7-2 and TRBJ2-5; a possible D gene is TRBD2 (6 bases). V dropped 6 bases and J dropped 5 bases, with 16 bases sitting between them. CDR3 length equals 14 residues. Germline V gene sequence: CDR1 SGHTA, CDR2 FQGNSA. DNA for the CDR3: TGTGCCAGCAGTCCTAGCCAGGCGGGGGAGACCCAGTACTTC. It codes for CASSPSQAGETQYF. Complete variable domain (other parts from reference TRBV7-2 and TRBJ2-5): GAGVSQSPSNKVTEKGKDVELRCDPISGHTALYWYRQSLGQGLEFLIYFQGNSAPDKSGLPSDRFSAERTGGSVSTLTIQRTQQEDSAVYLCASSPSQAGETQYFGPGTRLLVL.

V usage is TRBV28 and J usage is TRBJ1-5; D is possibly TRBD1 (6 bases). CDR1 is MDHEN and CDR2 is SYDVKM in the germline V gene. V was cut by 7 bases and J by 7 bases, with 14 bases left in between. The CDR3 covers 13 residues. In DNA, the CDR3 is TGTGCCAGCACCGAGGGGGTTCTCCAGCCCCAGCATTTT. It is translated as CASTEGVLQPQHF.

The CDR3 DNA sequence: TGTGCCAGCAGCTATGACAGGGTGGATCAGCCCCAGCATTTT. Protein sequence: CASSYDRVDQPQHF. The chain uses TRBV5-5 and TRBJ1-5, with 7 nucleotides matching TRBD1. V lost 3 bases to trimming and J lost 5 bases; unmatched junction nucleotides: 5. This CDR3 has 14 amino acids. CDR1 and CDR2 (germline): SGHKS, YYEKEE (reference sequence).

This clone was picked up one time. The J gene is TRBJ2-7, the V gene TRBV30; D tentatively fits TRBD1 or TRBD2 (7 bases each). Germline values: CDR1 GTSNPN, CDR2 SVGIG (reference sequence). V dropped 3 bases and J dropped 7 bases, with 22 bases sitting between them. The CDR3 has 15 amino acids. CDR3 loop: CAWSGISQGGGEQYF. CDR3 sequence (DNA): TGTGCCTGGAGCGGGATCTCGCAGGGGGGAGGGGAGCAGTACTTC. Full variable domain (outside the CDR3, taken from reference TRBV30 and TRBJ2-7): SQTIHQWPATLVQPVGSPLSLECTVEGTSNPNLYWYRQAAGRGLQLLFYSVGIGQISSEVPQNLSASRPQDRQFILSSKKLLLSDSGFYLCAWSGISQGGGEQYFGPGTRLTVT.